Each of the 7 T cell receptor beta chains below was sequenced from the same sample in a study of T cell repertoires in cytomegalovirus infection. Via MiXCR, TCRdb re-called the reads, giving one row per CDR3 protein. The table includes 200,000 or so distinct CDR3 sequences, roughly 28% detected once. The specimen was PBMCs. The receptors shown here come from a human donor in good health (CMV status not recorded). Some clones in this sample may be carry-over from other donors' samples.

This clonotype was found a few times. The gene calls are TRBV10-3 and TRBJ2-5; D perhaps matches TRBD2 (6 bases). Germline V gives CDR1 ENHRY, CDR2 SYGVKD. V was shortened by 3 bases and J by 2 bases, with 13 bases between the two germline ends. The CDR3 sequence is 15 residues long. CDR3 nucleotides: TGTGCCATCAGTGAAGAAGGCGGACTACAAGAGACCCAGTACTTC. This encodes CAISEEGGLQETQYF.

This clonotype appeared a few times. The chain recombines TRBV11-2 with TRBJ2-3; D is possibly TRBD1 or TRBD2 (5 bases each). Per germline, CDR1 SGHAT and CDR2 FQNNGV. The ends were cut back, 5 bases at V and 0 bases at J, with 12 bases in the middle. The CDR3 sequence is 15 residues long. The CDR3 protein is CASSPSGRSTDTQYF. The DNA of the CDR3 is TGTGCCAGCAGCCCCTCGGGGCGAAGCACAGATACGCAGTATTTT.

The CDR3 nucleotides read TGTGCCAGCAGGCCCCAGGGAGGCCTCGGGTCACCCCTCCACTTT. Residues: CASRPQGGLGSPLHF. V gene TRBV7-3 combines with J gene TRBJ1-6, with D perhaps matching TRBD1 (5 bases). Between the trimmed V and J ends, which lost 6 bases and 10 bases, there was a span of 19 bases. Germline lookup yields CDR1 SGHTA and CDR2 FQGTGA. The CDR3 is made up of 15 amino acids.

The chain couples TRBV10-2 to TRBJ1-4, with a weak D call TRBD1 (5 bases). Germline CDR1 reads WSHSY; CDR2 reads SAAADI. The CDR3 covers 14 residues. Trimming removed 4 bases at V and 8 bases at J, with 14 bases between. The CDR3: CASSGGVSGEKLFF. In DNA form, the CDR3 reads TGCGCCAGCAGTGGAGGGGTTTCGGGAGAAAAACTGTTTTTT.

This clonotype occurred once. Germline and junction disagree at one end, which may indicate a read error. The rearrangement uses TRBV4-1 and TRBJ1-1, with a possible D match to TRBD1 (6 bases). Germline V gives CDR1 MGHRA, CDR2 YSYEKL. The CDR3 is 13 amino acids. The CDR3 nucleotides read TGTGCCAGCAGCCAGGTACAGGGCACTGAAGCTTTCTTT. Protein: CASSQVQGTEAFF.

The chain links TRBV2 to TRBJ2-3, with D hard to call. This CDR3 has 15 residues. The germline V gene has CDR1 SNHLY and CDR2 FYNNEI. The V gene lost 6 bases and the J gene lost 2 bases, with 15 bases spanning the gap. The CDR3 DNA sequence: TGTGCCAGCAGGGAGCCGGAACTGAACACAGATACGCAGTATTTT. Residues: CASREPELNTDTQYF.

The chain is built from TRBV7-3 and TRBJ2-2; D is uncertain. CDR1 and CDR2 (germline): SGHTA, FQGTGA. Between the trimmed V and J ends, which lost 5 bases and 1 base, there was a span of 5 bases. This CDR3 is built from 13 residues. The CDR3 sequence is CASSRENTGELFF. The CDR3 DNA is TGTGCCAGCAGCAGGGAGAACACCGGGGAGCTGTTTTTT.